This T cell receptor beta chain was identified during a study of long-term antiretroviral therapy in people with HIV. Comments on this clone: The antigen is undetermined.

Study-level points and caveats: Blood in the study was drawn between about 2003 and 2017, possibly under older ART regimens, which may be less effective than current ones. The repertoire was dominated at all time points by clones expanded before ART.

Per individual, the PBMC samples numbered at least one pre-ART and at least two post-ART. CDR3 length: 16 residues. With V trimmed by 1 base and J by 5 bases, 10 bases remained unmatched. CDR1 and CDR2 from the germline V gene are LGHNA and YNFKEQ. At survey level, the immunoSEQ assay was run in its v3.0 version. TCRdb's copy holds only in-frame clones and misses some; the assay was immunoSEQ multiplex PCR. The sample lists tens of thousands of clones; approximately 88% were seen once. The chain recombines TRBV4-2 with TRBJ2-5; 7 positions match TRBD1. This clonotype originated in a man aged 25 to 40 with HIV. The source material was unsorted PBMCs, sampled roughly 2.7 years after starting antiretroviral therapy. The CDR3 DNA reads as TGTGCCAGCAGCCAAGGTGTACAGGGGTTCGGGGAGACCCAGTACTTC. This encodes CASSQGVQGFGETQYF.